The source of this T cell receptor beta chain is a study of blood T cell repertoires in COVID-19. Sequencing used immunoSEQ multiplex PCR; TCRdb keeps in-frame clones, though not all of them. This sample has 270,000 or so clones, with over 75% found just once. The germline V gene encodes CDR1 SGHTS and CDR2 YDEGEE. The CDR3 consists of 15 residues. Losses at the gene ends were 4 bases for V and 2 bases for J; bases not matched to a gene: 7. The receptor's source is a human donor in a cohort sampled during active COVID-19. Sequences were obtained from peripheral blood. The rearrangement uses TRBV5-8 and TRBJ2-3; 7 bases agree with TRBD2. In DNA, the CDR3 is TGTGCCAGCAGCGAGCTAGCGGAGTCCACAGATACGCAGTATTTT. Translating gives CASSELAESTDTQYF. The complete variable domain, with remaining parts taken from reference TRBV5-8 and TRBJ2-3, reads EAGVTQSPTHLIKTRGQQATLRCSPISGHTSVYWYQQALGLGLQFLLWYDEGEERNRGNFPPRFSGRQFPNYSSELNVNALELEDSALYLCASSELAESTDTQYFGPGTRLTVL.